This T cell receptor (beta chain) was sequenced in a study of T cells after yellow fever vaccination. Germline CDR1 is SNHLY and CDR2 is FYNNEI. CDR3 length equals 14 residues. Trimming took 7 bases from V and 2 from J; bases not matched to a gene: 5. This clonotype has just a few counts. TCRdb reprocessed the 5' RACE reads via MiXCR and lists one record per CDR3 protein. Of 300,000 to 450,000 distinct CDR3 sequences in the sample, 8.1% were seen once. This receptor was identified in a man between 18 and 29 years old who received the YFV17D yellow fever vaccine. The V call is TRBV2, the J call TRBJ2-3, with TRBD1 matching over 8 bases. The sequenced sample was PBMCs, obtained roughly 46 days after the first yellow fever vaccination. The CDR3 loop is CASISTGATDTQYF. DNA of the CDR3: TGTGCCAGCATCTCGACAGGGGCCACAGATACGCAGTATTTT.